The clone carrying this T cell receptor (beta chain) was seen repeatedly, ten times or more. These data are taken from a study of T cells in Graves' hyperthyroidism and ophthalmopathy. RNA transcripts provided the source from which TCR beta CDR3 regions were amplified. HTBI primers were the set used in a first-round RT-PCR of the TCR CDR3. A single record per CDR3 protein comes from TCRdb applying MiXCR to the multiplex PCR reads. The sample holds 75,000 to 100,000 distinct CDR3 sequences, 51% seen once. CDR1 is SNHLY, CDR2 FYNNEI, per germline. Unmatched junction bases numbered 10, after V lost 7 bases and J lost 4 bases. The CDR3 is made up of 15 amino acids. Thyroid ultrasound and orbital computed tomography, with clinical symptoms and serum thyroxine and TRAb, informed diagnoses.

This rearrangement joins TRBV2 to TRBJ1-5, with 7 bases matching TRBD1. The clonotype originates from a woman in her thirties or forties with Graves' hyperthyroidism. Sample: blood. CDR3 in DNA: TGTGCCAGCACCCCCCCGGGACAGCTGAATCAGCCCCAGCATTTT. Translation gives CASTPPGQLNQPQHF.